A selection of T cell receptor beta chains follows, all from one sample in a study of shared clonotypes between healthy human individuals. Generated by immunoSEQ multiplex PCR, the TCRdb table keeps only in-frame clones and is missing some. The data hold under 650,000 clones, with 90% to 97% observed a single time. The sequencing input was naive CD4+ T cells sorted from blood. Receptors were obtained from a woman aged 25-40 years in good health. CDR3s include the opening cysteine and the closing phenylalanine or tryptophan. The order of the fields is clone size, D gene, V gene, J gene, CDR3 DNA, CDR3 protein. D genes are given only for firm matches. Where a row states a size, it is once, few, many or the class of an expanded clone; other rows omit it.

clone_size: once
d_call: -
v_call: TRBV5-4
j_call: TRBJ1-1
cdr3_nt: TGTGCCAGCAGCTTACAGGGAATCGGAACTGAAGCTTTCTTT
cdr3_aa: CASSLQGIGTEAFF

clone_size: -
d_call: -
v_call: TRBV6-6
j_call: TRBJ1-5
cdr3_nt: TGTGCCAGCAGTTACAGGGGCGCAAGGGGGAGTCAGCCCCAGCATTTT
cdr3_aa: CASSYRGARGSQPQHF

clone_size: -
d_call: TRBD1
v_call: TRBV5-1
j_call: TRBJ2-5
cdr3_nt: TGCGCCAGCAGCTTGGGGACAGGGGAAGGAGAGACCCAGTACTTC
cdr3_aa: CASSLGTGEGETQYF

clone_size: once
d_call: -
v_call: TRBV11-2
j_call: TRBJ1-1
cdr3_nt: TGTGCCAGCAGCTTATGGAAGACGACCATGAACACTGAAGCTTTCTTT
cdr3_aa: CASSLWKTTMNTEAFF

clone_size: -
d_call: TRBD2
v_call: TRBV23-1
j_call: TRBJ2-3
cdr3_nt: TGCGCCAGCAGGGAGGCGGGGGGCACAGATACGCAGTATTTT
cdr3_aa: CASREAGGTDTQYF

clone_size: -
d_call: TRBD1
v_call: TRBV2
j_call: TRBJ1-6
cdr3_nt: TGTGCCAGCATCACGCAGGGGGCGAGGAATGAGTCACCCCTCCACTTT
cdr3_aa: CASITQGARNESPLHF

clone_size: -
d_call: TRBD2
v_call: TRBV18
j_call: TRBJ2-3
cdr3_nt: TGTGCCAGCTCGCAATCTAGCGGGAGTGGCACAGATACGCAGTATTTT
cdr3_aa: CASSQSSGSGTDTQYF

clone_size: -
d_call: -
v_call: TRBV18
j_call: TRBJ1-1
cdr3_nt: TGTGCCAGCTCAAGGGTGGAGAACACTGAAGCTTTCTTT
cdr3_aa: CASSRVENTEAFF

clone_size: -
d_call: -
v_call: TRBV27
j_call: TRBJ2-7
cdr3_nt: TGTGCCAGCAGTTTAGGAGCTCCAACCTACGAGCAGTACTTC
cdr3_aa: CASSLGAPTYEQYF

clone_size: -
d_call: -
v_call: TRBV28
j_call: TRBJ2-3
cdr3_nt: TGTGCCAGCAGCTTGTCCGGGACTTCTAGCACAGATACGCAGTATTTT
cdr3_aa: CASSLSGTSSTDTQYF

clone_size: -
d_call: -
v_call: TRBV6-1
j_call: TRBJ1-1
cdr3_nt: TGTGCCAGCAGTATAAATCAGGGGAACACTGAAGCTTTCTTT
cdr3_aa: CASSINQGNTEAFF

clone_size: -
d_call: -
v_call: TRBV11-2
j_call: TRBJ1-1
cdr3_nt: TGTGCCAGCAGCTTTCCACGGATGGAGGACAGAGCCGAAGCTTTCTTT
cdr3_aa: CASSFPRMEDRAEAFF

clone_size: -
d_call: TRBD1
v_call: TRBV5-4
j_call: TRBJ2-7
cdr3_nt: TGTGCCAGCAGCTCCGGACAGGTAACCCACGAGCAGTACTTC
cdr3_aa: CASSSGQVTHEQYF

clone_size: -
d_call: TRBD1
v_call: TRBV27
j_call: TRBJ2-1
cdr3_nt: TGTGCCAGCAGTCCCCGACAGGGGAGTTTCCATTCGAATGAGCAGTTCTTC
cdr3_aa: CASSPRQGSFHSNEQFF

clone_size: -
d_call: TRBD2
v_call: TRBV30
j_call: TRBJ2-1
cdr3_nt: TGTGCCTGGAGTAGGCTAGCGGTGGGGGGGTTCTTC
cdr3_aa: CAWSRLAVGGFF

clone_size: -
d_call: TRBD1
v_call: TRBV28
j_call: TRBJ1-5
cdr3_nt: TGTGCCAGTCGACAGGGGTCCTTCAATCAGCCCCAGCATTTT
cdr3_aa: CASRQGSFNQPQHF

clone_size: -
d_call: -
v_call: TRBV19
j_call: TRBJ1-5
cdr3_nt: TGTGCCAGTAGTTGGGGGACCGAGAGCAATCAGCCCCAGCATTTT
cdr3_aa: CASSWGTESNQPQHF

clone_size: -
d_call: -
v_call: TRBV27
j_call: TRBJ2-7
cdr3_nt: TGTGCCAGCACCAATAGGGTGGGCCTAACCGACGAGCAGTACTTC
cdr3_aa: CASTNRVGLTDEQYF

clone_size: -
d_call: -
v_call: TRBV4-1
j_call: TRBJ1-1
cdr3_nt: TGCGCCACCCGGCCAAGGCTTTCGAACACTGAAGCTTTCTTT
cdr3_aa: CATRPRLSNTEAFF

clone_size: -
d_call: -
v_call: TRBV6-1
j_call: TRBJ1-2
cdr3_nt: TGTGCCAGCACCCCTCGGGGCGATTATGGCTACACCTTC
cdr3_aa: CASTPRGDYGYTF

clone_size: -
d_call: -
v_call: TRBV15
j_call: TRBJ2-5
cdr3_nt: TGTGCCACCATGGGACACAGGGAGACCCAGTACTTC
cdr3_aa: CATMGHRETQYF

clone_size: once
d_call: -
v_call: TRBV18
j_call: TRBJ1-4
cdr3_nt: TGTGCCAGCTCATCAGGGACACTTGCAACTAATGAAAAACTGTTTTTT
cdr3_aa: CASSSGTLATNEKLFF

clone_size: -
d_call: TRBD2
v_call: TRBV5-8
j_call: TRBJ2-7
cdr3_nt: TGTGCCAGCAGCTTGGCACTAGCGAGTTTCTCCTACGAGCAGTACTTC
cdr3_aa: CASSLALASFSYEQYF

clone_size: -
d_call: -
v_call: TRBV29-1
j_call: TRBJ2-7
cdr3_nt: TGCAGCGCCTTGGGCGGGCTCCACTCCTACGAGCAGTACTTC
cdr3_aa: CSALGGLHSYEQYF

clone_size: -
d_call: TRBD1
v_call: TRBV6-6
j_call: TRBJ1-2
cdr3_nt: TGTGCCAGCAGGGACAGGGTGATTGGCTACACCTTC
cdr3_aa: CASRDRVIGYTF

clone_size: once
d_call: -
v_call: TRBV7-3
j_call: TRBJ2-6
cdr3_nt: TGTGCCAGCAGCTTTCGGGCGTCCTCGGCTTACTCTGGGGCCAACGTCCTGACTTTC
cdr3_aa: CASSFRASSAYSGANVLTF

clone_size: -
d_call: TRBD2
v_call: TRBV5-6
j_call: TRBJ2-2
cdr3_nt: TGTGCCAGCAGCTTGAGGGATCGACTAGCGGTGAACACCGGGGAGCTGTTTTTT
cdr3_aa: CASSLRDRLAVNTGELFF

clone_size: -
d_call: -
v_call: TRBV28
j_call: TRBJ1-4
cdr3_nt: TGTGCCAGTACGAGGGGGTTCACTAATGAAAAACTGTTTTTT
cdr3_aa: CASTRGFTNEKLFF

clone_size: -
d_call: -
v_call: TRBV7-8
j_call: TRBJ2-5
cdr3_nt: TGTGCCAGCAGCTTAGCTGGTCGACAAGAGACCCAGTACTTC
cdr3_aa: CASSLAGRQETQYF

clone_size: -
d_call: TRBD1
v_call: TRBV19
j_call: TRBJ2-7
cdr3_nt: TGTGCCAGTAGTTGGACAGGGGATGTCTACGAGCAGTACTTC
cdr3_aa: CASSWTGDVYEQYF

clone_size: -
d_call: TRBD2
v_call: TRBV9
j_call: TRBJ2-7
cdr3_nt: TGTGCCAGCAGTCCCCAGGGCGGGAGGGCCTACGAGCAGTACTTC
cdr3_aa: CASSPQGGRAYEQYF

clone_size: -
d_call: -
v_call: TRBV7-9
j_call: TRBJ1-4
cdr3_nt: TGTGCCAGCAGCTTGGTAGGGACGACTAATGAAAAACTGTTTTTT
cdr3_aa: CASSLVGTTNEKLFF

clone_size: -
d_call: -
v_call: TRBV30
j_call: TRBJ1-5
cdr3_nt: TGTGCCTGGAGTCGTGCAGTGAGAGGGCAGCCCCAGCATTTT
cdr3_aa: CAWSRAVRGQPQHF

clone_size: -
d_call: TRBD2
v_call: TRBV18
j_call: TRBJ2-5
cdr3_nt: TGTGCCAGCTCACCAACGGCTAGCGGGAGTGAGACCCAGTACTTC
cdr3_aa: CASSPTASGSETQYF

clone_size: -
d_call: -
v_call: TRBV7-2
j_call: TRBJ2-1
cdr3_nt: TGTGCCAGCAGCCAAATGGGGTTACAGCAGTTCTTC
cdr3_aa: CASSQMGLQQFF

clone_size: -
d_call: TRBD2
v_call: TRBV4-2
j_call: TRBJ2-3
cdr3_nt: TGTGCCAGCAGCGGCTACGGGGGTGTAGCGGGAGTGCCAGATACGCAGTATTTT
cdr3_aa: CASSGYGGVAGVPDTQYF

clone_size: -
d_call: -
v_call: TRBV5-6
j_call: TRBJ2-1
cdr3_nt: TGTGCCAGCAGCGGGCCCGCAGGGACGGGAGAGTCCTACAATGAGCAGTTCTTC
cdr3_aa: CASSGPAGTGESYNEQFF

clone_size: -
d_call: -
v_call: TRBV7-9
j_call: TRBJ2-2
cdr3_nt: TGTGCCACCTTCGGGAGCAGTTACACCGGGGAGCTGTTTTTT
cdr3_aa: CATFGSSYTGELFF

clone_size: -
d_call: -
v_call: TRBV19
j_call: TRBJ1-5
cdr3_nt: TGTGCCAGTAGTAGCGAGCAGGGATGGCCCCAGCATTTT
cdr3_aa: CASSSEQGWPQHF

clone_size: -
d_call: -
v_call: TRBV28
j_call: TRBJ1-1
cdr3_nt: TGTGCCAGCAGTTTGCCAGGGTACACTGAAGCTTTCTTT
cdr3_aa: CASSLPGYTEAFF

clone_size: -
d_call: -
v_call: TRBV7-9
j_call: TRBJ2-3
cdr3_nt: TGTGCCAGCAGCTCCCGAGCAACAGATACGCAGTATTTT
cdr3_aa: CASSSRATDTQYF

clone_size: -
d_call: TRBD2
v_call: TRBV11-1
j_call: TRBJ2-1
cdr3_nt: TGTGCCGGCAGCTTTTGGACTAGCGGGAGCTATGAGCAGTTCTTC
cdr3_aa: CAGSFWTSGSYEQFF

clone_size: -
d_call: -
v_call: TRBV28
j_call: TRBJ1-3
cdr3_nt: TGTGCCAGCAGTCTGGACAGTCACTCTGGAAACACCATATATTTT
cdr3_aa: CASSLDSHSGNTIYF

clone_size: -
d_call: -
v_call: TRBV27
j_call: TRBJ2-5
cdr3_nt: TGTGCCAGCAGTTTATCAGCAGAGACCCAGTACTTC
cdr3_aa: CASSLSAETQYF

clone_size: -
d_call: -
v_call: TRBV2
j_call: TRBJ1-1
cdr3_nt: TGTGCCAGCAGTGTTTCTCCAGGCCCTGAAGCTTTCTTT
cdr3_aa: CASSVSPGPEAFF

clone_size: -
d_call: -
v_call: TRBV7-9
j_call: TRBJ1-5
cdr3_nt: TGTGCCAGCAGCTTAGACGGGAGTCAGCCCCAGCATTTT
cdr3_aa: CASSLDGSQPQHF

clone_size: -
d_call: -
v_call: TRBV5-1
j_call: TRBJ1-3
cdr3_nt: TGCGCCAGCAGCTTGGCCTTAGACCTCCGCCTCTCTGGAAACACCATATATTTT
cdr3_aa: CASSLALDLRLSGNTIYF

clone_size: -
d_call: -
v_call: TRBV18
j_call: TRBJ2-3
cdr3_nt: TGTGCCAGCTCACCAAATTCTGGGGGTGGCACAGATACGCAGTATTTT
cdr3_aa: CASSPNSGGGTDTQYF

clone_size: -
d_call: -
v_call: TRBV4-2
j_call: TRBJ1-3
cdr3_nt: TGTGCCAGCAGCCAAAATCAGGGGTTTGGAAACACCATATATTTT
cdr3_aa: CASSQNQGFGNTIYF

clone_size: once
d_call: -
v_call: TRBV29-1
j_call: TRBJ2-5
cdr3_nt: TGCAGCGTCCGGGGAACTAATTCTGGGCAGTACTTC
cdr3_aa: CSVRGTNSGQYF

clone_size: -
d_call: -
v_call: TRBV18
j_call: TRBJ1-3
cdr3_nt: TGTGCCAGCTCACCCGGACTTAACGAGGTCGACACCATATATTTT
cdr3_aa: CASSPGLNEVDTIYF

clone_size: -
d_call: -
v_call: TRBV28
j_call: TRBJ2-6
cdr3_nt: TGTGCCAGCAGTCCCGGGACATTGAAACCCTCTGGGGCCAACGTCCTGACTTTC
cdr3_aa: CASSPGTLKPSGANVLTF

clone_size: -
d_call: TRBD1
v_call: TRBV18
j_call: TRBJ2-7
cdr3_nt: TGTGCCAGCTCACCACCGGTTGGCAGGGGGCGATCCGAGCAGTACTTC
cdr3_aa: CASSPPVGRGRSEQYF

clone_size: -
d_call: TRBD2
v_call: TRBV18
j_call: TRBJ2-5
cdr3_nt: TGTGCCAGCTCACCCGGACTAGGGGAATTGGAGACCCAGTACTTC
cdr3_aa: CASSPGLGELETQYF

clone_size: -
d_call: -
v_call: TRBV5-4
j_call: TRBJ2-5
cdr3_nt: TGTGCCAGCAGCCCCATGGCGGGAAACCAAGAGACCCAGTACTTC
cdr3_aa: CASSPMAGNQETQYF

clone_size: -
d_call: -
v_call: TRBV29-1
j_call: TRBJ2-3
cdr3_nt: TGCAGCGTTACAGATACGCAGTATTTT
cdr3_aa: CSVTDTQYF

clone_size: -
d_call: -
v_call: TRBV28
j_call: TRBJ1-3
cdr3_nt: TGTGCCAGCAGCCTCGAAACGATCTCTGGAAACACCATATATTTT
cdr3_aa: CASSLETISGNTIYF

clone_size: -
d_call: -
v_call: TRBV11-2
j_call: TRBJ1-3
cdr3_nt: TGTGCCAGCAGCCGGTCCGTGGGTCCGAACACCATATATTTT
cdr3_aa: CASSRSVGPNTIYF

clone_size: once
d_call: TRBD1
v_call: TRBV4-1
j_call: TRBJ1-4
cdr3_nt: TGCGCCAGCAGCCAACCAGGACAGGTCCGGTCAACTAATGAAAAACTGTTTTTT
cdr3_aa: CASSQPGQVRSTNEKLFF